The source of this T cell receptor (beta chain) is a study of blood T cells in healthy people across ages. Regarding the study as a whole: Long-lived donors had more naive CD4+ cells and higher diversity than aged donors.

Trimming pared 1 base from V and 4 bases from J, leaving 16 bases between. Looked up from germline, CDR1 is SGHVS and CDR2 is FQNEAQ. CDR3 length: 16 amino acids. For this clonotype: Its antigen remains unidentified.

With a J-beta primer mix and a sample-barcoded 5' primer, a second PCR ran about 7 to 11 cycles. Tags on each cDNA molecule came from a template-switch adaptor with 12 random nucleotides. TCRdb re-derived calls from the 5' RACE reads in MiXCR, one entry per CDR3 protein. The sample includes over a million distinct CDR3 sequences, about 25% seen only once; the top ten take less than 0.85%. Sample donors were healthy Caucasian individuals that came from Russia, aged about 6 to 95. This same sample was also part of a study on T cells of mothers and their children.

Sample: blood. The TCR comes from a girl aged 2 to 9 in good health. V usage is TRBV7-8 and J usage is TRBJ1-2; D remains ambiguous. The CDR3 coding sequence is TGTGCCAGCAGCTTAGGGTCGGCTGGATCTGGCTATGGCTACACCTTC. Encoded protein: CASSLGSAGSGYGYTF.